The 27 T cell receptor beta chains in this list originate from one sample, sequenced in a study of patients and donors after allogeneic stem cell transplantation. TCRdb reprocessed the RT-PCR reads with MiXCR, giving one entry per CDR3 protein. Here the sample spans about 230,000 distinct CDR3 sequences, roughly an eighth being singletons. Sequencing was carried out using blood, either unsorted or a sorted T cell fraction (not recorded which). The receptor source for this set is a human donor who was either an allogeneic HSCT recipient or a stem cell or donor lymphocyte infusion donor (not recorded which). It is not recorded whose cells these are; they may come from a transplant donor.

Remarks on this clonotype: A much larger clone sits a single nucleotide away, making a read error possible. The V and J genes are TRBV6-1 and TRBJ1-5; D remains unclear. Germline lookup yields CDR1 MNHNS and CDR2 SASEGT. Trimming pared 2 bases from V and 3 bases from J, leaving 5 bases between. The CDR3 runs to 13 residues. In DNA form, the CDR3 reads TGTGCCAGCAGTGAATCCTTCAATCAGCCCCAGCATTTT. It codes for CASSESFNQPQHF.

This clonotype was seen more than once but under ten times. This rearrangement joins TRBV20-1 to TRBJ2-3, with TRBD2 matching 12 bases. The germline V gene has CDR1 DFQATT and CDR2 SNEGSKA (reference sequence). This CDR3 region has 15 residues. V was clipped by 7 bases and J by 3 bases; unmatched bases: 8. The CDR3 DNA is TGCAGTGTAAAGCCCCTAGCGGGGGGGACAGATACGCAGTATTTT. Its translation is CSVKPLAGGTDTQYF.

The genes are TRBV25-1 and TRBJ2-6; 9 bases are shared with TRBD1. CDR3 size: 18 residues. Trimming took 2 bases from V and 0 from J; bases not matched to a gene: 5. Germline lookup yields CDR1 MGHDK and CDR2 SYGVNS. The CDR3 region is CASSEETGGFSGANVLTF. In DNA, the CDR3 is TGTGCCAGCAGTGAAGAGACAGGGGGATTCTCTGGGGCCAACGTCCTGACTTTC.

The CDR3: CASSLAVTDRGLEQYF. In DNA form, the CDR3 reads TGTGCCAGCAGCTTAGCTGTCACGGACAGGGGGCTCGAGCAGTACTTC. This chain connects TRBV7-9 to TRBJ2-7; 11 bases fit TRBD1. Germline-derived CDR1 and CDR2 are SEHNR and FQNEAQ (reference sequence). The V and J ends lost 0 bases and 6 bases, in that order; junction bases with no gene match: 7. This CDR3 contains 16 residues. Full variable domain (rest looked up from reference TRBV7-9 and TRBJ2-7): DTGVSQNPRHKITKRGQNVTFRCDPISEHNRLYWYRQTLGQGPEFLTYFQNEAQLEKSRLLSDRFSAERPKGSFSTLEIQRTEQGDSAMYLCASSLAVTDRGLEQYFGPGTRLTVT.

The CDR3 sequence: CASSLFSGSPYEQYF. CDR3 sequence (DNA): TGTGCCAGCAGTTTATTTAGCGGGTCTCCCTACGAGCAGTACTTC. This chain joins TRBV27 and TRBJ2-7, with 7 bases identical to TRBD2. Trimming took 1 base from V and 2 from J; bases not matched to a gene: 5. Germline V gene lookup returns CDR1 MNHEY and CDR2 SMNVEV (reference sequence). This CDR3 is built from 15 residues.

The chain has TRBV5-1 and TRBJ1-1, with TRBD1 matching over 7 bases. Germline lookup yields CDR1 SGHRS and CDR2 YFSETQ. This CDR3 region has 14 residues. V lost 7 bases and J lost 1; bases outside the gene matches: 7. The CDR3 sequence: CASRIRQGNTEAFF. The CDR3 nucleotides read TGCGCCAGCCGGATAAGACAGGGGAACACTGAAGCTTTCTTT. Full variable domain (outside the CDR3, taken from reference TRBV5-1 and TRBJ1-1): KAGVTQTPRYLIKTRGQQVTLSCSPISGHRSVSWYQQTPGQGLQFLFEYFSETQRNKGNFPGRFSGRQFSNSRSEMNVSTLELGDSALYLCASRIRQGNTEAFFGQGTRLTVV.

This clonotype occurred once. This sequence may be a read error, since a much larger clone differs from it by one base. V is TRBV20-1 and J is TRBJ1-1; a possible D gene is TRBD1 (6 bases). CDR3 length: 14 residues. Germline V gene sequence: CDR1 DFQATT, CDR2 SNEGSKA (reference sequence). V was trimmed by 0 bases and J by 11 bases, leaving 19 bases between them. The CDR3 loop reads CSARDGGRSDTAFF. DNA for the CDR3: TGCAGTGCTAGAGATGGGGGGCGCTCGGATACTGCTTTCTTT.

This clonotype appeared many times. The chain links TRBV7-8 to TRBJ2-5; 9 bases align to TRBD2. This CDR3 spans 16 amino acids. Germline trimming cut 3 bases from V and 5 bases from J; bases unmatched to any gene: 10. CDR1 SGHVS and CDR2 FQNEAQ come from the germline V gene. DNA of the CDR3: TGTGCCAGCAGCTTGAGGGGTAGCGGGAGTGGGGAGACCCAGTACTTC. Its protein is CASSLRGSGSGETQYF.

This clonotype was recorded at least ten times. The chain has TRBV5-1 and TRBJ1-1; D not certain. The CDR3 sequence is 14 residues long. Germline V gives CDR1 SGHRS, CDR2 YFSETQ. The germline V and J ends were trimmed by 4 bases and 1 base, with 11 bases remaining between them. This chain's CDR3 is CASSGSGGNTEAFF. In DNA, the CDR3 is TGCGCCAGCAGCGGGAGTGGAGGGAACACTGAAGCTTTCTTT.

This chain connects TRBV12-3 or TRBV12-4 to TRBJ2-7, with D possibly matching TRBD1 (6 bases). V was trimmed by 6 bases and J by 4 bases, leaving 13 bases between them. The CDR3 is made up of 13 amino acids. The CDR3 loop reads CASRLTGIYEQYF. CDR3 DNA sequence: TGTGCCAGCAGGTTAACAGGGATATACGAGCAGTACTTC.

This clonotype was picked up a small number of times. The CDR3 loop reads CASSLVRGPTEAFF. CDR3 DNA sequence: TGTGCCAGCAGCTTAGTCAGGGGGCCCACTGAAGCTTTCTTT. This rearrangement joins TRBV11-2 to TRBJ1-1, with 8 bases aligning to TRBD1. The CDR3 covers 14 residues. Germline V lookup: CDR1 SGHAT, CDR2 FQNNGV. The V gene end was trimmed by 1 base and the J gene end by 4 bases; junction bases not matched to a gene: 2.

The table lists this clonotype with many counts. The V gene is TRBV24-1, the J gene TRBJ2-5; D is unclear. The germline gives CDR1 KGHDR, CDR2 SFDVKD. The ends were cut back, 4 bases at V and 5 bases at J, with 10 bases in the middle. CDR3 length: 13 residues. Here the CDR3 reads CATSDGRLETQYF. The CDR3, as DNA: TGTGCCACCAGTGACGGACGACTCGAGACCCAGTACTTC.

This clonotype was picked up a small number of times. This chain connects TRBV6-1 to TRBJ1-2; 7 bases are a match to TRBD1. V lost 4 bases and J lost 1; bases outside the gene matches: 3. The CDR3 runs 14 residues. Germline V lookup: CDR1 MNHNS, CDR2 SASEGT. Here the CDR3 reads CASSAGQINYGYTF. In DNA, the CDR3 is TGTGCCAGCAGTGCGGGACAGATTAACTATGGCTACACCTTC.

This clonotype was seen repeatedly, ten times or more. The gene calls are TRBV15 and TRBJ2-5, with D possibly TRBD1 on 5 matching bases. Trimming cost V 0 bases and J 2 bases, with 10 bases left between them. This CDR3 is 15 amino acids long. Germline assignment: CDR1 LNHNV and CDR2 YYDKDF (reference sequence). The CDR3 nucleotides read TGTGCCACCAGCAGAGATCACCAGGGACAAGAGACCCAGTACTTC. It codes for CATSRDHQGQETQYF.

V gene TRBV19 combines with J gene TRBJ2-7; either TRBD1 or TRBD2 may supply D (6 bases each). Germline V lookup: CDR1 LNHDA, CDR2 SQIVND (reference sequence). This CDR3 contains 15 residues. V was clipped by 3 bases and J by 5 bases, with 17 bases between them. CDR3 sequence (DNA): TGTGCCAGTAGTATCGGAGGGGGACCCCCTAACGAGCAGTACTTC. Translated: CASSIGGGPPNEQYF.

This rearrangement joins TRBV7-2 to TRBJ2-2; no clear D gene. The CDR3 loop spans 17 amino acids. The germline V gene has CDR1 SGHTA and CDR2 FQGNSA. V was shortened by 0 bases and J by 1 base, with 12 bases between the two germline ends. CDR3 sequence reads: CASSLAGTRLNTGELFF. Written as DNA, the CDR3 is TGTGCCAGCAGCTTAGCGGGCACGCGACTGAACACCGGGGAGCTGTTTTTT.

Only a few counts were recorded for this clonotype. This chain joins TRBV25-1 and TRBJ2-7; 8 bases map to TRBD2. The germline V gene has CDR1 MGHDK and CDR2 SYGVNS. V gave up 2 bases and J gave up 5 bases; unmatched junction bases: 8. This CDR3 has 15 amino acids. This CDR3 is CASSEREGLINEQYF. The CDR3 nucleotides read TGTGCCAGCAGTGAACGGGAGGGCCTAATCAACGAGCAGTACTTC.

This clonotype came up many times. The chain is built from TRBV11-2 and TRBJ2-3, with TRBD2 matching 11 bases. The CDR3 consists of 18 residues. Germline CDR1 SGHAT, CDR2 FQNNGV. V lost 1 base and J lost 3; bases outside the gene matches: 9. DNA for the CDR3: TGTGCCAGCAGCTTAGGAGTAGCGGGGGGGTTGGGGACAGATACGCAGTATTTT. Protein product: CASSLGVAGGLGTDTQYF.

This chain connects TRBV4-2 to TRBJ2-1, with 12 bases that match TRBD2. Per the germline V gene, CDR1 is LGHNA and CDR2 is YNFKEQ. Unmatched junction bases numbered 10, after V lost 1 base and J lost 12 bases. The CDR3 extends over 16 amino acids. CDR3 sequence reads: CASSQGGLAGPYGQFF. CDR3 nucleotides: TGTGCCAGCAGCCAAGGTGGACTAGCGGGGCCCTACGGGCAGTTCTTC.

This clonotype has ten or more counts. This chain joins TRBV5-1 and TRBJ1-1, with 9 bases fitting TRBD1. CDR3 size: 15 residues. Losses at the gene ends were 4 bases for V and 3 bases for J; bases not matched to a gene: 7. Per the germline V gene, CDR1 is SGHRS and CDR2 is YFSETQ. This CDR3 is CASSEPGQGDTEAFF. The CDR3 nucleotides are TGCGCCAGCAGCGAACCGGGACAGGGAGACACTGAAGCTTTCTTT. The complete variable domain, with remaining parts taken from reference TRBV5-1 and TRBJ1-1, reads KAGVTQTPRYLIKTRGQQVTLSCSPISGHRSVSWYQQTPGQGLQFLFEYFSETQRNKGNFPGRFSGRQFSNSRSEMNVSTLELGDSALYLCASSEPGQGDTEAFFGQGTRLTVV.

This clonotype appeared many times. The chain couples TRBV15 to TRBJ2-2, with D possibly being TRBD2 (6 bases). The V gene lost 0 bases and the J gene lost 8 bases, with 19 bases spanning the gap. The CDR3 contains 17 residues. Germline CDR1 and CDR2: LNHNV and YYDKDF (reference sequence). CDR3 residues: CATSRDLGSPNGGELFF. CDR3 bases: TGTGCCACCAGCAGAGATCTCGGGAGCCCCAACGGAGGGGAGCTGTTTTTT.

The sample holds many counts of this clonotype. V is TRBV7-9 and J is TRBJ1-1; the match to TRBD1 covers 8 bases. The CDR3 loop spans 14 amino acids. V was clipped by 6 bases and J by 4 bases; unmatched bases: 7. The V gene's germline CDR1 is SEHNR and CDR2 FQNEAQ (reference sequence). CDR3 sequence: CASSQGQGGTEAFF. The CDR3 DNA reads TGTGCCAGCAGTCAAGGACAGGGCGGCACTGAAGCTTTCTTT.

At least ten counts were recorded for this clonotype. This chain joins TRBV7-9 and TRBJ1-5, with a possible D match to TRBD1 (6 bases). V lost 5 bases, J lost 1 base, and 18 bases lay in between. The CDR3 sequence is 17 residues long. Germline V gene data show CDR1 as SEHNR and CDR2 as FQNEAQ (reference sequence). The CDR3 sequence is CASSPEPRGRSNQPQHF. DNA of the CDR3: TGTGCCAGCAGCCCGGAACCGCGGGGGCGCAGCAATCAGCCCCAGCATTTT.

V is TRBV20-1 and J is TRBJ2-5; TRBD1 is a possible D gene (5 bases). Germline-derived CDR1 and CDR2 are DFQATT and SNEGSKA (reference sequence). V was shortened by 5 bases and J by 1 base, with 11 bases between the two germline ends. The CDR3 contains 13 residues. The DNA for the CDR3 is TGCAGTGCTGGCAGGGATGCCCAAGAGACCCAGTACTTC. Protein product: CSAGRDAQETQYF.

Ten or more counts support this clonotype. The J gene is TRBJ1-1, the V gene TRBV21-1; TRBD1 is taken as the D call from the table, unchecked against the DNA. TRBV21-1 is tagged as a pseudogene. There are 18 residues in the CDR3. The CDR3 DNA reads TGTGCCAGCAGCAAAGCCCTCCCCGCGACAGTTCTGAACACTGAAGCTTTCTTT. Its translation is CASSKALPATVLNTEAFF.

The chain has TRBV4-1 and TRBJ1-1, with 9 bases lining up with TRBD1. Germline CDR1 is MGHRA and CDR2 is YSYEKL. The CDR3 covers 18 residues. V was pared by 0 bases and J by 7 bases, with 15 bases of the junction left unmatched. The CDR3 spells CASSQDGGKQGARNEAFF. As DNA, the CDR3 is TGCGCCAGCAGCCAAGACGGGGGAAAACAGGGGGCGCGGAATGAAGCTTTCTTT.

CDR3 DNA sequence: TGTGCCAGCAGTTACCCCTCCGGTCCAGCAGCCTACGAGCAGTACTTC. Translation: CASSYPSGPAAYEQYF. The gene calls are TRBV6-5 and TRBJ2-7; D is uncertain. V lost 2 bases and J 2 bases, leaving 16 bases between the germline ends. Germline CDR1 and CDR2: MNHEY and SVGAGI. There are 16 residues in the CDR3.